These 18 T cell receptor beta chains came from one sample sequenced in a study of T cell repertoires in aging, cancer and after chemotherapy. Multiplex touch-down PCR with TRB-A/B primers amplified rearranged V-D-J TRB sequences. Via MiXCR, TCRdb re-called the multiplex PCR reads, giving one row per CDR3 protein. This table holds about 4,300 distinct CDR3 sequences, roughly two fifths found once. Amplification of TCR beta used genomic DNA extracted from peripheral blood. The sequencing sample was made of blood. Receptor source: a human donor with a blood cancer.

The chain carries TRBV5-6 and TRBJ2-3; 7 positions agree with TRBD2. Germline loops: CDR1 SGHDT, CDR2 YYEEEE. The CDR3 loop spans 15 amino acids. The V and J ends lost 1 base and 2 bases, in that order; junction bases with no gene match: 4. CDR3 protein: CASSLRTRVTDTQYF. CDR3 bases: TGTGCCAGCAGCTTGAGGACTAGGGTCACAGATACGCAGTATTTT.

This clonotype was found a few times. This sequence joins TRBV12-3 or TRBV12-4 and TRBJ2-1; D remains ambiguous. The CDR3 totals 14 residues. V was pared by 4 bases and J by 9 bases, with 16 bases between. The CDR3 sequence is CASSSPGRASEQFF. The DNA of the CDR3 is TGTGCCAGCAGTTCCCCCGGAAGGGCCAGTGAGCAGTTCTTC.

Only a few counts were recorded for this clonotype. The chain carries TRBV27 and TRBJ1-2; TRBD1 agrees at 8 bases. The CDR3 sequence is 17 residues long. V lost 5 bases and J lost 7; bases outside the gene matches: 18. Per germline, CDR1 MNHEY and CDR2 SMNVEV (reference sequence). The CDR3 spells CASSRSGTGSQGGGYTF. The CDR3 coding sequence is TGTGCCAGCAGTAGGTCCGGGACAGGCAGTCAAGGGGGTGGCTACACCTTC.

The chain is built from TRBV6-5 and TRBJ2-2, with TRBD1 identical over 11 bases. The CDR3 is 15 residues long. Trimming took 10 bases from V and 6 from J; bases not matched to a gene: 10. Germline V gene sequence: CDR1 MNHEY, CDR2 SVGAGI. The CDR3 DNA follows: TGTGCCAACACCACGGACAGGGGGCACCCCGGGGAGCTGTTTTTT. As protein: CANTTDRGHPGELFF.

This chain joins TRBV29-1 and TRBJ2-6, with unresolved D. V lost 4 bases and J lost 5, with 3 bases in between. Germline lookup yields CDR1 SQVTM and CDR2 ANQGSEA. The CDR3 totals 11 residues. The CDR3 coding sequence is TGCAGCGTTGCTAGGGCCAACGTCCTGACTTTC. Translation: CSVARANVLTF.

The V gene is TRBV12-3 or TRBV12-4, the J gene TRBJ1-5, with 11 bases that match TRBD1. The CDR3 runs 16 residues. Germline trimming cut 6 bases from V and 3 bases from J; bases unmatched to any gene: 7. The CDR3 here is CASRHGQGAYNQPQHF. The CDR3 DNA reads as TGTGCCAGCAGGCATGGACAGGGGGCCTACAATCAGCCCCAGCATTTT.

The table lists this clonotype with a few counts. DNA of the CDR3: TGTGCCAGCAGTGAGGAGGGGCACCCCACCTTC. It translates to CASSEEGHPTF. The V call is TRBV6-1, the J call TRBJ1-2, with a weak D call TRBD1 (5 bases). The CDR3 extends over 11 amino acids. Germline V gene lookup returns CDR1 MNHNS and CDR2 SASEGT. Trimming left V 3 bases short and J 13 bases short, with 12 bases between.

This clonotype is large in the sample. The J gene is TRBJ2-3, the V gene TRBV19, with D possibly matching TRBD1 (5 bases). This CDR3 contains 13 residues. V shed 3 bases and J shed 9 bases, with 13 bases lying between them. Looked up from germline, CDR1 is LNHDA and CDR2 is SQIVND (reference sequence). The CDR3 is CASSIVGRETQYF. The CDR3 region has the DNA TGTGCCAGTAGTATCGTGGGCAGGGAAACGCAGTATTTT.

By frequency in the sample, this clonotype is medium-sized. The CDR3 here is CASSSSTTQYF. In nucleotides, the CDR3 is TGTGCCAGCAGTTCAAGCACTACGCAGTATTTT. The chain has TRBV27 and TRBJ2-3; unclear D gene. V lost 4 bases and J 8 bases, leaving 7 bases between the germline ends. Germline-derived CDR1 and CDR2 are MNHEY and SMNVEV (reference sequence). The CDR3 is 11 residues long.

This sequence joins TRBV19 and TRBJ2-2; TRBD1 is a possible D gene (5 bases). There are 16 residues in the CDR3. V dropped 8 bases and J dropped 5 bases, with 21 bases sitting between them. From germline, CDR1 is LNHDA and CDR2 SQIVND (reference sequence). The CDR3 DNA reads as TGTGCCAGTCATACCTCTCCTCCAGGGCGGACCGGGGAGCTGTTTTTT. Protein product: CASHTSPPGRTGELFF.

The CDR3 is CASSYYAGGYTGELFF. The CDR3 DNA is TGTGCCAGCAGTTACTACGCGGGAGGGTACACCGGGGAGCTGTTTTTT. This chain connects TRBV6-5 to TRBJ2-2; TRBD2 agrees at 9 bases. Germline V gene sequence: CDR1 MNHEY, CDR2 SVGAGI. The CDR3 sequence is 16 residues long. V lost 1 base, J lost 3 bases, and 3 bases stayed unmatched.

This clonotype ranks as large. The chain joins TRBV19 to TRBJ2-1; TRBD1 or TRBD2 may be the D gene (5 bases each). CDR1 and CDR2 (germline): LNHDA, SQIVND (reference sequence). With 2 bases removed from V and 9 bases from J, the gap between germline ends came to 14 bases. This CDR3 region has 14 residues. CDR3 residues: CASSISGYRGEQFF. CDR3 DNA sequence: TGTGCCAGTAGTATATCGGGGTATAGGGGTGAGCAGTTCTTC.

This sequence joins TRBV5-5 and TRBJ2-3; 11 positions agree with TRBD2. Germline CDR1 reads SGHKS; CDR2 reads YYEKEE (reference sequence). This CDR3 has 15 amino acids. The ends lost 4 bases at V and 4 bases at J; junction bases unmatched: 5. CDR3 region: CASSRTSGSADTQYF. CDR3 DNA sequence: TGTGCCAGCAGCCGAACTAGCGGGAGCGCAGATACGCAGTATTTT.

This chain links TRBV27 with TRBJ1-5; TRBD1 aligns across 7 bases. J gave up 7 bases and V 6 bases, and 9 bases lay outside the gene matches. Germline CDR1 and CDR2: MNHEY and SMNVEV (reference sequence). This CDR3 contains 14 residues. The CDR3, as DNA: TGTGCCAGCAGCCGGGACAGTGGTGTACAGCCCCAGCATTTT. This gives the protein CASSRDSGVQPQHF.

V and J are TRBV15 and TRBJ1-4, with TRBD1 matching over 8 bases. V shed 4 bases, J shed 4 bases, and the junction held 5 bases outside the gene matches. The germline gives CDR1 LNHNV, CDR2 YYDKDF (reference sequence). CDR3 length: 15 residues. This CDR3 reads CATSMRQGRNEKLFF. The CDR3 nucleotides read TGTGCCACCAGCATGAGACAGGGGCGTAATGAAAAACTGTTTTTT.

To note about this clonotype: A much larger clone differs by one base, so this may be a read error. V is TRBV29-1 and J is TRBJ2-1; 7 bases are shared with TRBD1. Germline CDR1 is SQVTM and CDR2 is ANQGSEA. Losses at the gene ends were 7 bases for V and 0 bases for J; bases not matched to a gene: 6. The CDR3 sequence is 14 residues long. The CDR3 reads CSAPTGFSYNEQFF. The CDR3 DNA is TGCAGCGCCCCGACAGGGTTCTCCTACAATGAGCAGTTCTTC.

This clonotype was counted a few times. V gene TRBV6-1 combines with J gene TRBJ2-1; 8 bases align to TRBD1. V was pared by 3 bases and J by 4 bases, with 5 bases of the junction left unmatched. The CDR3 runs 15 residues. Germline V gene data show CDR1 as MNHNS and CDR2 as SASEGT. The CDR3 spells CASSDEDRVYNEQFF. CDR3 in DNA: TGTGCCAGCAGTGACGAGGACAGGGTGTACAATGAGCAGTTCTTC.

This clonotype was observed a handful of times. The chain employs TRBV30 and TRBJ1-3; possibly TRBD1 for D (5 bases). The CDR3 is 16 residues long. V lost 1 base and J 0 bases, leaving 13 bases between the germline ends. Germline CDR1 and CDR2: GTSNPN and SVGIG (reference sequence). The CDR3 here is CAWSGGSSFSGNTIYF. The CDR3 DNA follows: TGTGCCTGGAGTGGGGGGTCTTCGTTCTCTGGAAACACCATATATTTT.